This T cell receptor (beta chain) was profiled in a study of T cells in Graves' hyperthyroidism and ophthalmopathy. Amplification of TCR beta CDR3 regions used RNA as the template. Using the HTBI primer set, a first-round RT-PCR was run on the TCR CDR3. TCRdb reprocessed the multiplex PCR reads via MiXCR and lists one record per CDR3 protein. Among some 620,000 distinct CDR3 sequences, 16% were seen once, and the ten largest hold about 3.8%. This CDR3 has 14 amino acids. The V end was cut by 4 bases, the J end by 5 bases, with 14 bases between. Per the germline V gene, CDR1 is MGHRA and CDR2 is YSYEKL. This clonotype turned up a few times.

The chain joins TRBV4-1 to TRBJ2-5; the D is unclear. Sequenced sample: blood. The TCR comes from a woman under 40 with Graves' hyperthyroidism. This CDR3 is CASSPTYLGETQYF. The CDR3 DNA sequence: TGCGCCAGCAGCCCCACCTACCTGGGGGAGACCCAGTACTTC.